The T cell receptor beta chain under discussion was sequenced for a study of cytomegalovirus exposure and HLA in healthy donors. Remarks on this clone: What it recognizes is unknown.

Study-wide findings and caveats: Segments of the TCR beta V type were, in most cases, productive about 87% or about 30% of the time in an earlier analysis.

The study ran its PCR with 60 Vbeta and 13 Jbeta primers. The protocol was immunoSEQ multiplex PCR, while the TCRdb copy is restricted to in-frame clones and leaves out a portion. In total, the table holds fewer than 100,000 clones. The CDR3 extends over 15 amino acids. Germline V gene data show CDR1 as SGHRS and CDR2 as YFSETQ. Trimming stripped 4 bases from V and 4 bases from J, with 12 bases between. The J gene is TRBJ2-6, the V gene TRBV5-1; D is unresolved. The receptor was derived from a man younger than 35 in good health and CMV-seropositive. What was sequenced was PBMCs. In nucleotides, the CDR3 is TGCGCCAGCAGCCCCTCCGGTACCGGGGCCAACGTCCTGACTTTC. It codes for CASSPSGTGANVLTF.